The TCR beta chain under discussion was sequenced for a study of molecular identifiers for immune sequencing clone quantification. General study results and limits: The share of molecules held by clones above 20 RNA copies was over 97% in effector cells and under 1% in naive cells.

TCRdb called the PCR reads again in MiXCR, with one record for every CDR3 protein. This table holds under 650,000 distinct CDR3 sequences, nearly 20% found once. This clonotype was seen many times. Its cognate antigen is unknown. Naive CD8 libraries came from around 18,000 to 910,000 sorted cells with 10%, 30% or 50% RNA. Researchers sorted naive CD8 T cells as cells that were CD8+CD4-CCR7+CD45RA+. CDR1 is SGHRS, CDR2 YFSETQ, per germline. V lost 6 bases, J lost 0 bases, and 14 bases lay in between. The CDR3 is made up of 15 amino acids. This clonotype was obtained from a human donor in good health. Some libraries in this study had Jurkat cell RNA spiked in. Sequencing input: naive CD8+ T cells from blood, with Jurkat cell RNA spiked in. Subset given: FACS-sorted CD8+CD4-CCR7+CD45RA+ naive T cells. V usage is TRBV5-1 and J usage is TRBJ2-3, with TRBD2 as a possible D gene (6 bases). The CDR3: CASTSGRTSTDTQYF. For the CDR3, the DNA is TGCGCCAGCACCTCGGGGAGGACTAGCACAGATACGCAGTATTTT.